This TCR beta chain appears in the sequencing data of a study of cytomegalovirus exposure and HLA in healthy donors. Findings and limits, study-wide: There were several of the most significant clusters that appeared linked to common viral pathogens in a later analysis. In most subjects, TCR beta sequences reportedly gave accurate predictions of HLA-A and HLA-B alleles.

The PCR contained 60 Vbeta and 13 Jbeta primers. The protocol was immunoSEQ multiplex PCR, while the TCRdb copy is restricted to in-frame clones and leaves out a portion. Of 150,000 to 180,000 clones listed, around 81% are singletons. This clone was picked up one time. Its antigen is unidentified. Trimming took 3 bases from V and 7 from J; bases not matched to a gene: 5. The CDR3 has 15 residues. From germline, CDR1 is SEHNR and CDR2 FQNEAQ (reference sequence). This chain links TRBV7-9 with TRBJ2-1, with 11 bases matching TRBD2. The source is a woman in her thirties or forties in good health and CMV-seropositive. Sequencing used PBMCs. The CDR3 here is CASSFLAGGPNEQFF. The CDR3 nucleotides read TGTGCCAGCAGCTTTTTAGCGGGAGGGCCGAATGAGCAGTTCTTC.